This record looks at one T cell receptor beta chain sequence and its context. Its cognate antigen has yet to be identified. No quality values exist for individual bases; no much larger clone is one base distant. These data are taken from a study of spatial heterogeneity in lung cancer (dated 2019 in TCRdb). With respect to the entire study: Samples were obtained from around 72 patients with early-stage, untreated non-small cell lung cancer from the lung TRACERx cohort. Follow-up PBMC samples were sequenced whenever available, and the median time to follow-up was about 23 months after resection. Beta-chain transcripts were consistently detected in greater numbers than alpha-chain transcripts, which likely reflects a higher abundance of beta-chain transcripts. In the raw uncorrected reads, each unique combination of TCR and UMI appeared more than ten times on average. At surgery, both alpha and beta chains were TCR-sequenced in 200 to 250 tumor regions, fewer than 65 matched nontumor lung samples and some 56 PBMC samples. The study quantitatively compared TCR alpha and beta repertoires across multiple tumor regions, matched nontumor lung and blood in non-small cell lung cancer. Nonsynonymous mutation counts, determined by whole-exome sequencing of tumor tissue, were related to features of the TCR repertoire.

The germline V and J ends show losses of 8 bases and 5 bases respectively, and no gene match explains 14 bases of the junction. Its CDR3 holds 15 amino acids, cysteine through phenylalanine. Only the CDR3 region is kept as DNA, spanning 45 bases read in frame from base 1. From a lookup of the germline V gene (reference sequence), CDR1 and CDR2 are MNHEY and SMNVEV. This specimen's time point label, interpreted: blood at routine non-recurrence follow-up after resection. Whole RNA extracted from tumor and nontumor lung tissue, or from cryopreserved PBMC samples, was used for TCR sequencing without cell sorting. Only patients for whom sufficient RNA was available from at least two tumor regions were selected for TCR sequencing. Library method: 5' RACE. Sequencing instrument: NextSeq 500. The TCR library protocol attached a unique molecular identifier to each TCR cDNA molecule to allow correction of PCR and sequencing errors. On the authors' methods: Decombinator tools were used for TCR identification, UMI-based error correction and CDR3 extraction. TCRs above a frequency of 2 per 1,000, corresponding to the top 1% of the tumor frequency distribution, were defined as expanded. Each repertoire was subsampled 100 times to 5,000 TCRs, after which Renyi diversity was computed with the R vegan package. CDR3 similarity networks were built from amino acid triplet string-kernel similarity, connecting CDR3s with pairwise similarity above 0.82. TCRdb reanalyzed the raw reads on its own, using fastp at Q25 for trimming and MiXCR for clone calling, and kept in-frame beta chains. All rows with the same CDR3 protein become a single entry with the most common DNA and genes. These V and J calls derive from TCRdb rather than the authors' analysis. The sample profile shows about 94,000 distinct CDR3 sequences; roughly 19% of them were found once. The ten top clones hold just over 20% of the sample.

The paper's findings and limits, for the study overall: Ubiquitous expanded tumor TCRs were found in blood more often at tumor resection than at routine follow-up. Confirming at a functional level the hypothesis that regional TCRs recognize regional mutations was considered to require additional single-cell paired TCR alpha and beta sequencing. Only 14 patients were included in comparisons of baseline and follow-up blood repertoires.

The sequence links TRBV27 to TRBJ1-1, and TRBD1 aligns with 7 junction nucleotides. The sequencing used PBMCs, collected at follow-up. This clonotype was sampled from a male donor with early-stage non-small cell lung cancer. The DNA reads TGTGCCAGCTCCCGAGCAGAGGGGGCAAGAACTGAAGCTTTCTTT. It specifies CASSRAEGARTEAFF.